This is a list of T cell receptor beta chains from one sample in a study of regulatory T cells in long-lasting Graves disease. TCRdb used MiXCR to reprocess the multiplex PCR reads, holding one entry per CDR3 protein. The profile shows about 240,000 distinct CDR3 sequences, over 20% of them singletons. This sample comprised peripheral blood mononuclear cells (PBMCs), obtained at new diagnosis, from a patient treated with antithyroid drugs. Receptors originate from a female donor with Graves disease. CDR3s include the opening cysteine and the closing phenylalanine or tryptophan. The D gene is left open where the match is weak. The size field is filled for only some rows; it gives once, few, many or a size class.

D gene	V gene	clone size	J gene	CDR3 protein	CDR3 DNA
NA	TRBV10-3	few	TRBJ1-2	CAISESGTGYTF	TGTGCCATCAGTGAGTCCGGGACGGGCTACACCTTC
NA	TRBV3-1	few	TRBJ1-4	CASSQATGEKLFF	TGTGCCAGCAGCCAAGCAACAGGGGAAAAACTGTTTTTT
NA	TRBV24-1	NA	TRBJ2-6	CATSDQGPGANVLTF	TGTGCCACCAGTGACCAGGGGCCTGGGGCCAACGTCCTGACTTTC
NA	TRBV20-1	many	TRBJ1-5	CSASEQGSSPQHF	TGCAGTGCTAGTGAGCAGGGGAGTTCGCCCCAGCATTTT
TRBD2	TRBV10-1	many	TRBJ2-5	CASSELAGGLGETQYF	TGCGCCAGCAGTGAGTTGGCGGGAGGCCTGGGAGAGACCCAGTACTTC
TRBD2	TRBV6-1	many	TRBJ2-7	CASSRGAYEQYF	TGTGCCAGCAGCCGGGGGGCCTACGAGCAGTACTTC
NA	TRBV12-3/TRBV12-4	many	TRBJ2-5	CASSLHQETQYF	TGTGCCAGCAGTTTACACCAAGAGACCCAGTACTTC
TRBD1	TRBV9	many	TRBJ2-2	CASSATGTVTGELFF	TGTGCCAGCAGCGCGACGGGGACAGTCACCGGGGAGCTGTTTTTT
NA	TRBV4-1	many	TRBJ1-5	CASSQEATVSNQPQHF	TGCGCCAGCAGCCAAGAGGCAACCGTTAGCAATCAGCCCCAGCATTTT
NA	TRBV7-3	NA	TRBJ2-2	CASSLRRTGELFF	TGTGCCAGCAGCTTAAGACGCACCGGGGAGCTGTTTTTT
NA	TRBV5-1	many	TRBJ2-2	CASSLNGDLGTGELFF	TGCGCCAGCAGCTTGAACGGAGACCTCGGCACCGGGGAGCTGTTTTTT
NA	TRBV12-3/TRBV12-4	many	TRBJ1-4	CASSPSTGNEKLFF	TGTGCCAGCAGTCCGTCGACGGGGAATGAAAAACTGTTTTTT
TRBD1	TRBV5-4	many	TRBJ2-1	CASSLVGQGANEQFF	TGTGCCAGCAGCTTGGTGGGACAGGGGGCCAATGAGCAGTTCTTC
NA	TRBV2	NA	TRBJ2-7	CASRFGGFSYEQYF	TGTGCCAGCAGATTTGGCGGGTTTTCCTACGAGCAGTACTTC
NA	TRBV20-1	many	TRBJ1-4	CSASGPRMDNEKLFF	TGCAGTGCTAGTGGGCCCAGGATGGATAATGAAAAACTGTTTTTT
NA	TRBV20-1	many	TRBJ2-5	CSAKIFRAEETQYF	TGCAGTGCTAAGATCTTCCGGGCTGAAGAGACCCAGTACTTC
NA	TRBV9	many	TRBJ1-2	CASSGHNSGGYTF	TGTGCCAGCAGCGGCCATAACAGCGGCGGCTACACCTTC
TRBD1	TRBV5-4	NA	TRBJ2-5	CASSPRAGGETQYF	TGTGCCAGCAGTCCGCGGGCAGGGGGCGAGACCCAGTACTTC
NA	TRBV20-1	many	TRBJ1-5	CSARGAHSNQPQHF	TGCAGTGCCAGAGGGGCTCATAGCAATCAGCCCCAGCATTTT
NA	TRBV30	many	TRBJ1-1	CAWSTGTAVEAFF	TGTGCCTGGAGTACCGGGACGGCGGTTGAAGCTTTCTTT
NA	TRBV11-3	many	TRBJ2-3	CASRIGDTQYF	TGTGCCAGCCGGATTGGGGATACGCAGTATTTT
NA	TRBV12-3/TRBV12-4	many	TRBJ1-5	CASSFAGFGNQPQHF	TGTGCCAGCAGTTTTGCGGGGTTTGGCAATCAGCCCCAGCATTTT
NA	TRBV20-1	NA	TRBJ2-1	CSAREGPNYNEQFF	TGCAGTGCTAGAGAGGGACCGAACTACAATGAGCAGTTCTTC
NA	TRBV28	many	TRBJ2-4	CASSAYGDKAKNIQYF	TGTGCCAGCAGTGCATACGGGGACAAAGCCAAAAACATTCAGTACTTC
NA	TRBV12-3/TRBV12-4	few	TRBJ2-7	CASSSRSRGGKQYF	TGTGCCAGCAGTTCAAGGTCCAGGGGAGGCAAGCAGTACTTC
TRBD1	TRBV7-8	NA	TRBJ1-6	CASSWRQGRDSPLHF	TGTGCCAGCAGCTGGAGACAGGGGAGGGATTCACCCCTCCACTTT
TRBD1	TRBV2	many	TRBJ2-7	CAGGDRMTYEQYF	TGTGCCGGAGGGGACAGGATGACCTACGAGCAGTACTTC
NA	TRBV20-1	many	TRBJ1-1	CSARIRVLGTEAFF	TGCAGTGCTAGAATCAGGGTCTTGGGGACTGAAGCTTTCTTT
NA	TRBV7-6	NA	TRBJ2-7	CASSLVYTGTTGEQYF	TGTGCCAGCAGCTTAGTTTATACAGGGACTACGGGGGAGCAGTACTTC
NA	TRBV3-1	many	TRBJ2-2	CASSQVAGGELFF	TGTGCCAGCAGCCAAGTGGCTGGAGGGGAGCTGTTTTTT
TRBD1	TRBV9	NA	TRBJ1-2	CASSDLGQGGGYTF	TGTGCCAGCAGCGACCTGGGACAGGGGGGAGGCTACACCTTC
NA	TRBV7-9	many	TRBJ2-7	CASSLVLGSSYEQYF	TGTGCCAGCAGCTTAGTTCTGGGGAGCTCCTACGAGCAGTACTTC
NA	TRBV10-2	many	TRBJ2-7	CASSDSPDPAEQYF	TGCGCCAGCAGTGATTCGCCAGACCCGGCCGAGCAGTACTTC
NA	TRBV24-1	many	TRBJ2-2	CATEGISSGELFF	TGTGCCACCGAGGGGATTAGCTCCGGGGAGCTGTTTTTT
NA	TRBV2	many	TRBJ1-5	CASRRSGSSNQPQHF	TGTGCCAGCAGACGCTCGGGGTCTAGCAATCAGCCCCAGCATTTT
NA	TRBV9	many	TRBJ2-1	CASSYGRMRDEQFF	TGTGCCAGCAGTTACGGGAGAATGAGGGATGAGCAGTTCTTC
NA	TRBV6-1	NA	TRBJ2-1	CASSESVASDEQFF	TGTGCCAGCAGTGAGTCGGTAGCGAGCGATGAGCAGTTCTTC
NA	TRBV28	many	TRBJ1-2	CASRKPYGYTF	TGTGCCAGCCGTAAGCCCTATGGCTACACCTTC
NA	TRBV2	many	TRBJ1-4	CASRGRTATNEKLFF	TGTGCCAGCAGGGGCAGGACGGCAACTAATGAAAAACTGTTTTTT
NA	TRBV19	few	TRBJ1-5	CASSEQDPQRPQHF	TGTGCCAGTAGTGAACAGGATCCTCAACGGCCCCAGCATTTT
TRBD2	TRBV6-1	many	TRBJ2-1	CASSEALERGPYNEQFF	TGTGCCAGCAGTGAAGCGCTTGAGCGGGGACCCTACAATGAGCAGTTCTTC
NA	TRBV20-1	many	TRBJ2-6	CSAIMRTGANVLTF	TGCAGTGCTATAATGCGCACTGGGGCCAACGTCCTGACTTTC
NA	TRBV6-5	many	TRBJ1-5	CASSYRTPSNQPQHF	TGTGCCAGCAGTTACCGCACGCCTAGCAATCAGCCCCAGCATTTT
TRBD1	TRBV11-3	once	TRBJ2-4	CASSGTGDTKNIQYF	TGTGCCAGCAGCGGGACAGGGGATACCAAAAACATTCAGTACTTC
NA	TRBV11-2	few	TRBJ2-2	CASSLWDNTGELFF	TGTGCCAGCAGCTTATGGGATAACACCGGGGAGCTGTTTTTT
TRBD2	TRBV12-3/TRBV12-4	NA	TRBJ2-1	CASTRGRGGHNEQFF	TGTGCCAGCACTAGGGGGCGGGGGGGACACAATGAGCAGTTCTTC
TRBD1	TRBV6-5	many	TRBJ1-2	CASSYPGGYGYTF	TGTGCCAGCAGTTACCCAGGGGGCTATGGCTACACCTTC
NA	TRBV20-1	few	TRBJ1-5	CSARSVVYQPQHF	TGCAGTGCTAGATCGGTTGTTTATCAGCCCCAGCATTTT
TRBD2	TRBV20-1	many	TRBJ2-3	CSAKAGGSTDTQYF	TGCAGTGCGAAAGCGGGGGGTAGCACAGATACGCAGTATTTT